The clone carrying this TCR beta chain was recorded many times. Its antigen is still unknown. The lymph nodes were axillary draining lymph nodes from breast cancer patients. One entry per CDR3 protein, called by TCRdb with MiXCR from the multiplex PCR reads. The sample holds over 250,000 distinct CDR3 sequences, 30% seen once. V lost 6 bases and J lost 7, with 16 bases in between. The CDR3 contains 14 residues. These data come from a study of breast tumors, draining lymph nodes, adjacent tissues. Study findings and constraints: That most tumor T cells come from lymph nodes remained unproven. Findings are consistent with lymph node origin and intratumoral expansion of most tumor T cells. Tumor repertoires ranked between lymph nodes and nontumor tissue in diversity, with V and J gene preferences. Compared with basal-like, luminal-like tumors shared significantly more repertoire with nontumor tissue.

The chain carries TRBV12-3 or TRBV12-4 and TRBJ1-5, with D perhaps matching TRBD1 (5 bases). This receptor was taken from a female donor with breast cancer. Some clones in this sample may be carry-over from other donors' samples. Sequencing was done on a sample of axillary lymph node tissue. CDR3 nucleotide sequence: TGTGCCAGCAGGTGGGGGTCAGGGATCCAGCCCCAGCATTTT. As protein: CASRWGSGIQPQHF.